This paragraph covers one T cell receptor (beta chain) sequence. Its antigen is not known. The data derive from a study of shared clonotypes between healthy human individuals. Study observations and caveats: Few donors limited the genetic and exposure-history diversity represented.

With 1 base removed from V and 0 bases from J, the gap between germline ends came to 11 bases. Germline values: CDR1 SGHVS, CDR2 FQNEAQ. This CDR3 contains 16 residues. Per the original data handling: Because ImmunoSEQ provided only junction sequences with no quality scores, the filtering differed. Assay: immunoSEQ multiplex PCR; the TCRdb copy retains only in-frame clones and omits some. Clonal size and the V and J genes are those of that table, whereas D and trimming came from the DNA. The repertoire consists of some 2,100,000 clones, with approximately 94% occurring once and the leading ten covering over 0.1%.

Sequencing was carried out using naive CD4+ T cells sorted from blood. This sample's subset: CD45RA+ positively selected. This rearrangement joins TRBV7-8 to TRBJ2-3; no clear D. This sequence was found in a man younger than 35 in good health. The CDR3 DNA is TGTGCCAGCAGCTTAGTGGCAGCCAGCAGCACAGATACGCAGTATTTT. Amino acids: CASSLVAASSTDTQYF.